This TCR beta chain was identified during a study of vaccination effects on CD4 cells after COVID-19. Study context: The median interval between the second dose and post-vaccine sampling was 72 days.

Study outcomes and limitations: Cross-reaction with common cold coronaviruses was seen in only 1 of 255 vaccine-induced clones from healthy vaccinees.

The CDR3 contains 16 residues. The germline V gene encodes CDR1 SGHTA and CDR2 FQGNSA. V was cut by 4 bases and J by 1 base, with 11 bases left in between. About this clone: Its antigen is not known.

Before any sequencing was done, the ViraFEST assay used viral peptide pools to expand antigen-specific CD4+ T cells. Culture proceeded for about 11 days, and CD4+ T cells were then isolated. Participants were given two doses of BNT162b2 or mRNA-1273 vaccine. Cultures used roughly 1.8 million PBMC per well, roughly 9.8 IU/ml IL-2 and approximately 11 ug/ml peptides. TCRdb keeps only in-frame clones here, not all; method: immunoSEQ multiplex PCR. The sample includes about 30,000 clones, approximately 79% of them seen just once. The sequencing used CD4+ T cells from PBMCs cultured with SARS-CoV-2 spike peptides, collected after COVID-19 vaccination. V and J are TRBV7-2 and TRBJ1-6, with D possibly TRBD1 on 5 matching bases. The receptor's source is a human donor who received a COVID-19 vaccine. Some clones in this sample may be carry-over from other donors' samples. CDR3 amino acids: CASSSREMSYNSPLHF. CDR3 coding DNA: TGTGCCAGCAGCTCCAGGGAGATGTCCTATAATTCACCCCTCCACTTT.